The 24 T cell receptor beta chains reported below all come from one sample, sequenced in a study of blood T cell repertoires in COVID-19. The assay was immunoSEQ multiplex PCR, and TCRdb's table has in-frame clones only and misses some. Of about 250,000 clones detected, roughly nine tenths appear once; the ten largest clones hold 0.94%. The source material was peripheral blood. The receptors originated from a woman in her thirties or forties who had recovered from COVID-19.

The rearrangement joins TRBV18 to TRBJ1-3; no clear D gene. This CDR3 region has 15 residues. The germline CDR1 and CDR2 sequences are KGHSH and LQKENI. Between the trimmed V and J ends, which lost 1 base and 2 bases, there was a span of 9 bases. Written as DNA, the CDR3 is TGTGCCAGCTCACCACGCGACGGGGCTGGAAACACCATATATTTT. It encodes CASSPRDGAGNTIYF.

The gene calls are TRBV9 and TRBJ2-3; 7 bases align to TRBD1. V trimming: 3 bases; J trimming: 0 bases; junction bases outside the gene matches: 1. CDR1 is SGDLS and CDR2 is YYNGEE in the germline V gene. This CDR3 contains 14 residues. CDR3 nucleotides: TGTGCCAGCAGCGCCAGGGGGAGCACAGATACGCAGTATTTT. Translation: CASSARGSTDTQYF. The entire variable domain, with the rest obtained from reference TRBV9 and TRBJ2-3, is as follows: DSGVTQTPKHLITATGQRVTLRCSPRSGDLSVYWYQQSLDQGLQFLIQYYNGEERAKGNILERFSAQQFPDLHSELNLSSLELGDSALYFCASSARGSTDTQYFGPGTRLTVL.

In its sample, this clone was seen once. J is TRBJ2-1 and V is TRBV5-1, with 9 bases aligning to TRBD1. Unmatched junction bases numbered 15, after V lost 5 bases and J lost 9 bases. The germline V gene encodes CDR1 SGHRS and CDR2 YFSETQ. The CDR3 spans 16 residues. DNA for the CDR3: TGCGCCAGCAGTCAGGCCGGGACAGGGTATAGCGTTGAGCAGTTCTTC. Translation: CASSQAGTGYSVEQFF.

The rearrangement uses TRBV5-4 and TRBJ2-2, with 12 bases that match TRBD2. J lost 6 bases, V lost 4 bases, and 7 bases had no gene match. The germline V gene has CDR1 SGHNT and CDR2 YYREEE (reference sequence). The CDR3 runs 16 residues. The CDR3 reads CASSVPTSGRSGELFF. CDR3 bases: TGTGCCAGCAGCGTACCGACTAGCGGGAGATCCGGGGAGCTGTTTTTT.

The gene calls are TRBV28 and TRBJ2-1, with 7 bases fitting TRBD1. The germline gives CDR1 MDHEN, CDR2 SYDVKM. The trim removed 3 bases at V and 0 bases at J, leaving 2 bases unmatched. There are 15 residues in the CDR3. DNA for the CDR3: TGTGCCAGCAGTTTCTGGGACAGCTCCTACAATGAGCAGTTCTTC. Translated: CASSFWDSSYNEQFF. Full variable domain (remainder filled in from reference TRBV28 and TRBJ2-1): DVKVTQSSRYLVKRTGEKVFLECVQDMDHENMFWYRQDPGLGLRLIYFSYDVKMKEKGDIPEGYSVSREKKERFSLILESASTNQTSMYLCASSFWDSSYNEQFFGPGTRLTVL.

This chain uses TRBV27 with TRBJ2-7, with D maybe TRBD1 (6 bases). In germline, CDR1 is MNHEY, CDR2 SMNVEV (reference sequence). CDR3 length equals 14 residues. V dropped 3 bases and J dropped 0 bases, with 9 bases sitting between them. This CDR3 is CASSLTGSSYEQYF. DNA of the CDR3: TGTGCCAGCAGTTTGACAGGTAGCTCCTACGAGCAGTACTTC.

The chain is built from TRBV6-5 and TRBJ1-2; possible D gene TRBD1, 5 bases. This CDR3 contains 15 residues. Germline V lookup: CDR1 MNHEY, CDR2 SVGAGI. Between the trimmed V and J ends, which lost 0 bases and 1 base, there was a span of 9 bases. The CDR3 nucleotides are TGTGCCAGCAGTTACTCGAGGCAGGGTAACTATGGCTACACCTTC. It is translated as CASSYSRQGNYGYTF.

CDR3 bases: TGTGCCAGCAGCATGGACAGGGGGGGAAACACCATATATTTT. Encoded protein: CASSMDRGGNTIYF. V is TRBV2 and J is TRBJ1-3; 10 nucleotides line up with TRBD1. V gave up 6 bases and J gave up 4 bases; unmatched junction bases: 3. Germline V gene data show CDR1 as SNHLY and CDR2 as FYNNEI. The CDR3 has 14 amino acids.

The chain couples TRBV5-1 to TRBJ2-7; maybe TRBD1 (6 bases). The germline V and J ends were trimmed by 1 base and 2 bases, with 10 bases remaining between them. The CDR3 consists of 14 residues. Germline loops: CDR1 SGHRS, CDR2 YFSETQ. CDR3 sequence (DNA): TGCGCCAGCAGCTTGTCGGGACATCCCTACGAGCAGTACTTC. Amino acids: CASSLSGHPYEQYF.

For the CDR3, the DNA is TGTGCCAGCAGCCCCCAACTAGCGGGAGACAATGAGCAGTTCTTC. Translation gives CASSPQLAGDNEQFF. The chain is built from TRBV11-2 and TRBJ2-1; the match to TRBD2 covers 11 bases. Trimming took 5 bases from V and 5 from J; bases not matched to a gene: 5. The V gene's germline CDR1 is SGHAT and CDR2 FQNNGV. CDR3 length: 15 amino acids.

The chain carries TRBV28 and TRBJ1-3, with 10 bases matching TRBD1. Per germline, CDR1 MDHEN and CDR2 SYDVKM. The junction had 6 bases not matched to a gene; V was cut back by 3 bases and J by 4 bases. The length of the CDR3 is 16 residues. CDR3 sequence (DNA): TGTGCCAGCAGTTTTCCGGGACAGGGGCACGGAAACACCATATATTTT. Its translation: CASSFPGQGHGNTIYF.

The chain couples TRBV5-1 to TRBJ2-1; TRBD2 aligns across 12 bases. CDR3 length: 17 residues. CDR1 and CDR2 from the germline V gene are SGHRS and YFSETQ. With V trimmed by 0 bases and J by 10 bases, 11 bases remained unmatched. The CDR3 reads CASSLGGSMTSGREQFF. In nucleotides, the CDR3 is TGCGCCAGCAGCTTGGGGGGGAGTATGACTAGCGGGAGAGAGCAGTTCTTC.

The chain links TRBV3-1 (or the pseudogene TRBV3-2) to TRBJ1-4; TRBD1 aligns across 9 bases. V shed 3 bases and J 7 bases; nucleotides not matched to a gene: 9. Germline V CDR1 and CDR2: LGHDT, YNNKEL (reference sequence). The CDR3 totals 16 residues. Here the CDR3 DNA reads TGTGCCAGCAGCCAGTGGGGTGGGACAGGGAGTGAAAAACTGTTTTTT. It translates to CASSQWGGTGSEKLFF.

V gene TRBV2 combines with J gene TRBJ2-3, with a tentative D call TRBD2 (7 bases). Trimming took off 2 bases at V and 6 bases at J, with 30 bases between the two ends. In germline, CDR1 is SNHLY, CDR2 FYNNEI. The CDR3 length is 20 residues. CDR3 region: CASSETLASGGVLGADTQYF. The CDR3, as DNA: TGTGCCAGCAGTGAAACCCTGGCTAGCGGAGGGGTGCTGGGGGCGGATACGCAGTATTTT.

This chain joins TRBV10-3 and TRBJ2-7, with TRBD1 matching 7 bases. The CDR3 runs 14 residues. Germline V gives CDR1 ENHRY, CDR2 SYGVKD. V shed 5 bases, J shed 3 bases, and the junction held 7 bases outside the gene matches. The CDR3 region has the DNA TGTGCCATCAGTCCCGAACAGGGGATCTACGAGCAGTACTTC. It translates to CAISPEQGIYEQYF.

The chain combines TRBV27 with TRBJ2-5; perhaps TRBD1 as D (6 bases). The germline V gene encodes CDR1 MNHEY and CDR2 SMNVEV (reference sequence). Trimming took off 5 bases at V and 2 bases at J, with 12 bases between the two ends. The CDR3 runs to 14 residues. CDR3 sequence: CASSPGAGQETQYF. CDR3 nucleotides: TGTGCCAGCAGTCCAGGGGCAGGGCAAGAGACCCAGTACTTC.

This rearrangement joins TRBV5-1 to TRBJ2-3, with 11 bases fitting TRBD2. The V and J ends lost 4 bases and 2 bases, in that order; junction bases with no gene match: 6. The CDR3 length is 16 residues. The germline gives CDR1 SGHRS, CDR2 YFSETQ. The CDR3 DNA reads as TGCGCCAGCAGCCTGGGACTAGCGGAACACACAGATACGCAGTATTTT. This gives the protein CASSLGLAEHTDTQYF.

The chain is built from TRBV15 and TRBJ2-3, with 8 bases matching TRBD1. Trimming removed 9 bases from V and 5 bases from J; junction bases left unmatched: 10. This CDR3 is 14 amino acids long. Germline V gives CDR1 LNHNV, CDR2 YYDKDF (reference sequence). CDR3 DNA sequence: TGTGCCACTTCGGACAGGGCGATGATAGATACGCAGTATTTT. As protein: CATSDRAMIDTQYF.

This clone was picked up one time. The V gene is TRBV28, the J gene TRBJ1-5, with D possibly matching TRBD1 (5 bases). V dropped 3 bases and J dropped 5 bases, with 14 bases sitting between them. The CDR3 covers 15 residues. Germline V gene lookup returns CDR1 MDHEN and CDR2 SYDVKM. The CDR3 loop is CASSLAGGSDQPQHF. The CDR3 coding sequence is TGTGCCAGCAGTTTGGCCGGGGGGTCTGATCAGCCCCAGCATTTT. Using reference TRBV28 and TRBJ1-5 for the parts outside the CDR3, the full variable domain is DVKVTQSSRYLVKRTGEKVFLECVQDMDHENMFWYRQDPGLGLRLIYFSYDVKMKEKGDIPEGYSVSREKKERFSLILESASTNQTSMYLCASSLAGGSDQPQHFGDGTRLSIL.

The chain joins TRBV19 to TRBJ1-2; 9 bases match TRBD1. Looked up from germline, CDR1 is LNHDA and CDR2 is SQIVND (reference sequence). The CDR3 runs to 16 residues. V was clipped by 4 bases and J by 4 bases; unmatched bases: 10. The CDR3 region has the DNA TGTGCCAGTAGTACCCGGGACAGGGTAATGAGCTATGGCTACACCTTC. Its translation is CASSTRDRVMSYGYTF.

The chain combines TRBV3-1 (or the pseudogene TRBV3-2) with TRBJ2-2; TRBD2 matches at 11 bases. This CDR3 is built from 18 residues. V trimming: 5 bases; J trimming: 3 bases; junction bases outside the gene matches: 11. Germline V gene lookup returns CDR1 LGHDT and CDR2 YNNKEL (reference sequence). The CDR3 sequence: CASSSVAGGPLDTGELFF. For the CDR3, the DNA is TGTGCCAGCAGCTCCGTAGCGGGAGGGCCTTTGGACACCGGGGAGCTGTTTTTT.

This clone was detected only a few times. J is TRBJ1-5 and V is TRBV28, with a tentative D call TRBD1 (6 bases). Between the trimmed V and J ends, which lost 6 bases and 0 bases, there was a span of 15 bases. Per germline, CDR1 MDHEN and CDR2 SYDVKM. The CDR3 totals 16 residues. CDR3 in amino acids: CASRVGTSVSNQPQHF. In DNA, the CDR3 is TGTGCCAGCAGGGTTGGGACAAGTGTTAGCAATCAGCCCCAGCATTTT.

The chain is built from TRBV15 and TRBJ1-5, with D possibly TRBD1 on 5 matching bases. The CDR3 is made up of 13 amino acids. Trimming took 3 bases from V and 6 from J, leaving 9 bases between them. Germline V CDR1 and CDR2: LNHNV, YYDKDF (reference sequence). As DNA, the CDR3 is TGTGCCACCAGCAGGCAGGGAGGTCAGCCCCAGCATTTT. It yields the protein CATSRQGGQPQHF.

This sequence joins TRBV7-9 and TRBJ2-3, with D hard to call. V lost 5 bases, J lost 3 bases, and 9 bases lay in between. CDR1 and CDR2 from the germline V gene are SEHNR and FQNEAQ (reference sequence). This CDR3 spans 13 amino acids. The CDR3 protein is CASSRVGTDTQYF. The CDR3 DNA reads TGTGCCAGCAGCCGAGTCGGGACAGATACGCAGTATTTT.